The 10 T cell receptor beta chains listed next were all sequenced from one sample in a study of shared clonotypes between healthy human individuals. Measured with immunoSEQ multiplex PCR; TCRdb has only the in-frame clones, and not every one. The profile shows around 990,000 clones, 60% to 85% of them singletons. The source material was memory CD4+ T cells from PBMCs. Subset given: CD45RA-negative fraction. These receptor sequences come from a young man in good health. Some clones in this sample may be carry-over from other donors' samples.

This chain connects TRBV11-2 to TRBJ1-1; the D is unclear. CDR3 length: 14 amino acids. The V end lost 5 bases, the J end lost 2 bases, and 12 bases lay between the germline ends. The germline V gene encodes CDR1 SGHAT and CDR2 FQNNGV. The CDR3 coding sequence is TGTGCCAGCAGCCCTATCCGGGGAAACACTGAAGCTTTCTTT. This codes for CASSPIRGNTEAFF.

The CDR3 sequence is CASKPSGRVNEQFF. The DNA for the CDR3 is TGTGCCAGCAAACCAAGCGGGAGGGTGAATGAGCAGTTCTTC. The chain is built from TRBV6-1 and TRBJ2-1, with 10 bases aligning to TRBD2. The CDR3 spans 14 residues. Germline V gene sequence: CDR1 MNHNS, CDR2 SASEGT. V lost 7 bases and J lost 7; bases outside the gene matches: 7.

This rearrangement joins TRBV2 to TRBJ2-3; the D gene is possibly TRBD2 (7 bases). Germline lookup yields CDR1 SNHLY and CDR2 FYNNEI. The CDR3 length is 13 residues. Trimming pared 8 bases from V and 5 bases from J, leaving 14 bases between. Written as DNA, the CDR3 is TGTGCCAGCCGAATAGGGGGGGTAGATACGCAGTATTTT. Amino acid sequence: CASRIGGVDTQYF.

The chain employs TRBV5-6 and TRBJ1-4; TRBD1 might be the D (5 bases). Germline-derived CDR1 and CDR2 are SGHDT and YYEEEE. Trimming took off 1 base at V and 0 bases at J, with 7 bases between the two ends. The CDR3 runs to 15 residues. CDR3: CASSLWTSTNEKLFF. The CDR3 DNA is TGTGCCAGCAGCTTGTGGACATCAACTAATGAAAAACTGTTTTTT.

The rearrangement uses TRBV11-2 and TRBJ2-3; the D gene is possibly TRBD2 (5 bases). Germline CDR1 is SGHAT and CDR2 is FQNNGV. V lost 5 bases and J lost 3, with 15 bases in between. This CDR3 is 15 amino acids long. In nucleotides, the CDR3 is TGTGCCAGCAGCGGAGGAAGTCATGTTACAGATACGCAGTATTTT. It translates to CASSGGSHVTDTQYF.

The chain is built from TRBV11-3 and TRBJ2-2; D unclear. CDR3 length: 13 residues. Germline-derived CDR1 and CDR2 are SGHNT and YENEEA. V lost 5 bases and J lost 4, with 8 bases in between. CDR3 sequence (DNA): TGTGCCAGCAGCGGGCAGACCACCGGGGAGCTGTTTTTT. Encoded protein: CASSGQTTGELFF.

This rearrangement joins TRBV10-3 to TRBJ2-5; 8 nucleotides match TRBD2. Per the germline V gene, CDR1 is ENHRY and CDR2 is SYGVKD. The CDR3 totals 16 residues. Losses at the gene ends were 8 bases for V and 1 base for J; bases not matched to a gene: 12. CDR3 protein: CAIRGGRAGGQETQYF. In DNA, the CDR3 is TGTGCCATCCGCGGGGGCCGGGCGGGGGGCCAAGAGACCCAGTACTTC.

This chain connects TRBV2 to TRBJ1-4; D remains ambiguous. CDR3 length: 15 residues. Germline V gives CDR1 SNHLY, CDR2 FYNNEI. V was shortened by 2 bases and J by 5 bases, with 12 bases between the two germline ends. DNA of the CDR3: TGTGCCAGCAGTGAATACGCACGTCTAAATGAAAAACTGTTTTTT. Translated: CASSEYARLNEKLFF.

V is TRBV4-3 and J is TRBJ2-3; 9 positions agree with TRBD2. The CDR3 contains 16 residues. CDR1 LGHNA and CDR2 YSLEER come from the germline V gene. J gave up 4 bases and V 0 bases, and 5 bases lay outside the gene matches. CDR3 loop: CASSQDRLAGSDTQYF. In DNA form, the CDR3 reads TGCGCCAGCAGCCAAGATAGGCTAGCGGGATCAGATACGCAGTATTTT.

The count of this clone is one. Within the sample, other DNA sequences also encode this same CDR3. This chain uses TRBV18 with TRBJ2-5; 8 bases agree with TRBD1. This CDR3 has 13 amino acids. With 6 bases clipped from V and 4 bases from J, the junction kept 4 bases outside the gene matches. Germline V gene sequence: CDR1 KGHSH, CDR2 LQKENI. The CDR3 is CASSQGAGETQYF. The CDR3 DNA sequence: TGTGCCAGCTCCCAGGGGGCCGGAGAGACCCAGTACTTC.